These T cell receptor beta chains were read from a single sample in a study of response to subunit inactivated influenza vaccine. TCRdb re-analysed the RT-PCR reads in MiXCR, keeping a single row per CDR3 protein. Of about 570,000 distinct CDR3 sequences in the sample, approximately 10% were seen once. The sample was also reused in another study, on T cells expressing NK-cell markers.

This sample comprised PBMCs from blood, obtained on the day of vaccination. These receptors all stem from a man aged 45-60 years who received an inactivated influenza vaccine. The CDR3 runs from the conserved cysteine through the conserved F or W. Fields, in order: CDR3 length, V gene, J gene, D gene, clone size, CDR3 protein, CDR3 DNA. The D gene is left open where the match is weak. Expanded clones are given a class, and other clones once, few, many or no size at all.

12	TRBV12-3/TRBV12-4	TRBJ1-1	TRBD1	few	CASSFPGGYAFF	TGTGCCAGCAGTTTTCCAGGGGGCTATGCTTTCTTT
13	TRBV19	TRBJ1-2	NA	many	CASSLQLNYGYTF	TGTGCCAGTAGCCTACAGCTTAACTATGGCTACACCTTC
13	TRBV2	TRBJ1-5	NA	few	CASSVEFGQPQHF	TGTGCCAGCAGTGTTGAGTTTGGGCAGCCCCAGCATTTT
15	TRBV6-2/TRBV6-3	TRBJ2-6	TRBD1	NA	CASYTGGAGANVLTF	TGTGCCAGCTATACAGGGGGAGCTGGGGCCAACGTCCTGACTTTC
16	TRBV28	TRBJ2-7	NA	NA	CASSLSSGTTTGEQYF	TGTGCCAGCAGTTTATCGTCCGGGACAACCACCGGCGAGCAGTACTTC
11	TRBV29-1	TRBJ1-1	NA	NA	CSVEGATEAFF	TGCAGCGTTGAGGGAGCCACTGAAGCTTTCTTT
13	TRBV29-1	TRBJ2-1	TRBD1	NA	CSVDSQGANEQFF	TGCAGCGTTGACTCTCAGGGGGCAAATGAGCAGTTCTTC
13	TRBV4-3	TRBJ1-2	NA	few	CASSQDEGYSYTF	TGCGCCAGCAGCCAAGATGAGGGGTATAGCTACACCTTC
16	TRBV27	TRBJ1-1	NA	NA	CASSLGQGTVNTEAFF	TGTGCCAGCAGTTTGGGGCAGGGGACCGTGAACACTGAAGCTTTCTTT
11	TRBV5-5	TRBJ1-2	NA	many	CASSHNYGYTF	TGTGCCAGCAGCCATAACTATGGCTACACCTTC
14	TRBV27	TRBJ1-6	NA	many	CASSHRRGDSPLHF	TGTGCCAGCAGCCACCGCCGTGGGGATTCACCCCTCCACTTT
13	TRBV10-3	TRBJ2-4	TRBD1	NA	CASATGDKNIQYF	TGTGCCAGCGCGACAGGGGACAAAAACATTCAGTACTTC
15	TRBV5-1	TRBJ1-1	TRBD1	many	CASSDGGTVNTEAFF	TGCGCCAGCAGCGATGGCGGGACAGTGAACACTGAAGCTTTCTTT
16	TRBV7-2	TRBJ2-1	NA	NA	CASSPWRGASYNEQFF	TGTGCCAGCAGCCCCTGGCGGGGAGCGTCCTACAATGAGCAGTTCTTC
14	TRBV10-3	TRBJ2-1	NA	few	CAIRASSSYNEQFF	TGTGCCATCAGGGCGAGCAGCTCCTACAATGAGCAGTTCTTC
12	TRBV7-9	TRBJ1-1	TRBD1	few	CASSWAGGAAFF	TGTGCCAGCAGCTGGGCAGGGGGTGCGGCTTTCTTT
15	TRBV5-6	TRBJ2-2	TRBD1	few	CASSFDRGSTGELFF	TGTGCCAGCAGCTTCGACAGGGGGAGTACCGGGGAGCTGTTTTTT
17	TRBV28	TRBJ2-3	TRBD2	few	CASSLYNSGRSTDTQYF	TGTGCCAGCAGTTTGTATAATAGCGGGAGGAGCACAGATACGCAGTATTTT
16	TRBV20-1	TRBJ2-7	TRBD1	NA	CSARGDRALHPYEQYF	TGCAGTGCTAGAGGGGACAGGGCGCTTCACCCCTACGAGCAGTACTTC
14	TRBV11-2	TRBJ1-2	NA	NA	CASSLAQGDGCYTF	TGTGCCAGCAGCTTAGCACAAGGCGACGGGTGCTACACCTTC
12	TRBV12-3/TRBV12-4	TRBJ2-1	NA	NA	CASRDSNNEQFF	TGTGCCAGCAGGGACAGTAACAATGAGCAGTTCTTC
14	TRBV5-1	TRBJ2-4	NA	NA	CASSLALTGNIQYF	TGCGCCAGCAGCTTGGCCCTCACGGGAAACATTCAGTACTTC
16	TRBV7-9	TRBJ2-1	TRBD2	NA	CASSLRTSGHYNEQFF	TGTGCCAGCAGCCTGAGGACTAGCGGGCACTACAATGAGCAGTTCTTC
14	TRBV4-3	TRBJ1-1	NA	NA	CASSQERRGTEAFF	TGCGCCAGCAGCCAAGAGAGGAGGGGCACTGAAGCTTTCTTT
12	TRBV7-2	TRBJ2-5	NA	NA	CASGFQVGTQYF	TGTGCCAGCGGCTTCCAAGTAGGGACCCAGTACTTC
14	TRBV13	TRBJ2-7	NA	few	CASSQGPTAYEQYF	TGTGCCAGCAGCCAGGGACCGACCGCCTACGAGCAGTACTTC
14	TRBV28	TRBJ1-1	TRBD1	NA	CASSSTGGGVEAFF	TGTGCCAGCAGTTCGACAGGGGGGGGTGTTGAAGCTTTCTTT
14	TRBV7-2	TRBJ2-7	NA	few	CASRPMTQLYEQYF	TGTGCCAGCAGACCTATGACTCAACTCTACGAGCAGTACTTC
14	TRBV7-2	TRBJ2-7	NA	NA	CASSSDRYSYEQYF	TGTGCCAGCAGCTCGGACAGATACTCCTACGAGCAGTACTTC
15	TRBV12-3/TRBV12-4	TRBJ2-1	NA	NA	CASSLWASSYNEQFF	TGTGCCAGCAGTTTATGGGCGAGCTCCTACAATGAGCAGTTCTTC
14	TRBV5-1	TRBJ2-5	NA	NA	CASSFIADQETQYF	TGCGCCAGCAGCTTTATAGCGGACCAAGAGACCCAGTACTTC
12	TRBV7-2	TRBJ2-3	NA	NA	CASSLGGRTQYF	TGTGCCAGCAGCTTAGGCGGTCGTACGCAGTATTTT
15	TRBV12-3/TRBV12-4	TRBJ2-2	NA	NA	CASSLAPLNTGELFF	TGTGCCAGCAGTTTAGCGCCCCTGAACACCGGGGAGCTGTTTTTT
14	TRBV20-1	TRBJ2-5	TRBD2	few	CSAGGSGGRETQYF	TGCAGTGCTGGGGGTAGCGGGGGCCGAGAGACCCAGTACTTC
15	TRBV3-1	TRBJ2-1	TRBD2	few	CASSPFGGAGNEQFF	TGTGCCAGCAGCCCCTTCGGGGGGGCTGGAAATGAGCAGTTCTTC
16	TRBV7-8	TRBJ2-7	TRBD2	few	CASSSPGGRAPYEQYF	TGTGCCAGCAGCTCTCCTGGCGGGAGGGCCCCCTACGAGCAGTACTTC
14	TRBV6-5	TRBJ1-1	NA	many	CASSYDGEITEAFF	TGTGCCAGCAGTTACGACGGGGAGATCACTGAAGCTTTCTTT
12	TRBV29-1	TRBJ1-2	NA	few	CSVASGKYGYTF	TGCAGCGTTGCTTCAGGGAAATATGGCTACACCTTC
15	TRBV12-3/TRBV12-4	TRBJ2-7	NA	few	CASSFRDASSYEQYF	TGTGCCAGCAGTTTTAGGGACGCTAGCTCCTACGAGCAGTACTTC
14	TRBV7-2	TRBJ2-7	TRBD1	few	CASSSPGQNYEQYF	TGTGCCAGCAGCTCTCCGGGACAGAACTACGAGCAGTACTTC
16	TRBV28	TRBJ2-2	TRBD1	few	CASSLWQGVNTGELFF	TGTGCCAGCAGTTTATGGCAGGGGGTCAACACCGGGGAGCTGTTTTTT
11	TRBV6-2/TRBV6-3	TRBJ2-7	NA	many	CASSHSYEQYF	TGTGCCAGCAGCCACTCCTACGAGCAGTACTTC
16	TRBV20-1	TRBJ2-1	TRBD2	few	CSAAPGLAGVRNEQFF	TGCAGTGCTGCCCCGGGACTAGCGGGGGTCCGGAATGAGCAGTTCTTC
17	TRBV11-3	TRBJ2-1	TRBD2	few	CASSLDLGLAEYNEQFF	TGTGCCAGCAGCTTAGATCTGGGACTAGCGGAATACAATGAGCAGTTCTTC
15	TRBV6-2/TRBV6-3	TRBJ2-5	TRBD2	few	CASRPTSGAQETQYF	TGTGCCAGCAGACCGACTAGCGGGGCCCAAGAGACCCAGTACTTC
16	TRBV20-1	TRBJ2-6	NA	few	CSASPGPRAGANVLTF	TGCAGTGCTAGCCCGGGACCGAGAGCTGGGGCCAACGTCCTGACTTTC
11	TRBV28	TRBJ2-7	NA	few	CASSNVIEQYF	TGTGCCAGCAGTAACGTCATAGAGCAGTACTTC
15	TRBV2	TRBJ2-3	NA	many	CASKLRARDTDTQYF	TGTGCCAGCAAGTTACGCGCCAGAGACACAGATACGCAGTATTTT
11	TRBV4-2	TRBJ2-7	NA	many	CASSDTYEQYF	TGTGCCAGCAGCGACACCTACGAGCAGTACTTC
15	TRBV7-8	TRBJ2-7	TRBD2	few	CASSLTSGTSYEQYF	TGTGCCAGCAGCTTAACCAGCGGGACCTCCTACGAGCAGTACTTC
14	TRBV5-1	TRBJ2-3	NA	NA	CASDRGGDTDTQYF	TGCGCCAGCGACAGAGGAGGCGACACAGATACGCAGTATTTT
13	TRBV11-2	TRBJ2-1	NA	NA	CASSPWDRGLQFF	TGTGCCAGCAGCCCCTGGGACCGCGGATTGCAGTTCTTC
15	TRBV9	TRBJ2-2	NA	NA	CASSVEASDTGELFF	TGTGCCAGCAGCGTAGAAGCTAGCGACACCGGGGAGCTGTTTTTT
15	TRBV4-1	TRBJ1-6	TRBD1	NA	CASSLMGQGNSPLHF	TGCGCCAGCAGCCTTATGGGACAGGGGAATTCACCCCTCCACTTT
13	TRBV29-1	TRBJ2-3	NA	NA	CSVPIGQTDTQYF	TGCAGCGTTCCAATAGGACAGACAGATACGCAGTATTTT
13	TRBV12-3/TRBV12-4	TRBJ1-1	NA	many	CASSLTGRTEAFF	TGTGCCAGCAGTTTAACAGGGAGAACTGAAGCTTTCTTT
12	TRBV28	TRBJ2-3	NA	few	CASSRDLKAEYF	TGTGCCAGCAGTCGGGACCTTAAGGCTGAGTATTTT